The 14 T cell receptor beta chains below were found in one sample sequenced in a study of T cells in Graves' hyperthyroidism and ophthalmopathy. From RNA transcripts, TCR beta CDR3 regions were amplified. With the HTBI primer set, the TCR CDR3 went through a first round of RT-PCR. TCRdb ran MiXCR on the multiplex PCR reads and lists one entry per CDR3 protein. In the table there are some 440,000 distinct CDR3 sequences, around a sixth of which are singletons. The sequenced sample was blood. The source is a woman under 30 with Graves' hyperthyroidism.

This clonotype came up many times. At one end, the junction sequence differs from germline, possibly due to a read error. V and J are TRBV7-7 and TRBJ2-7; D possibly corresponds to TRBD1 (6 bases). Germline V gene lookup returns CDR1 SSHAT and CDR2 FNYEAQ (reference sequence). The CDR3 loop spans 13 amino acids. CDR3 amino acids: CASSRGQRYEQYF. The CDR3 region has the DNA TGTGCTAGCAGCCGTGGACAGCGCTACGAGCAGTACTTC.

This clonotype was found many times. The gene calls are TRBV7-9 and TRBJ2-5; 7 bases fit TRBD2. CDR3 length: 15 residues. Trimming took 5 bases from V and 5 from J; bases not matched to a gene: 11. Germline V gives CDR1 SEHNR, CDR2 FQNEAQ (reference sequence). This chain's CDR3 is CASSPNGRGGETQYF. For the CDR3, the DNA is TGTGCCAGCAGCCCTAACGGTCGGGGAGGGGAGACCCAGTACTTC.

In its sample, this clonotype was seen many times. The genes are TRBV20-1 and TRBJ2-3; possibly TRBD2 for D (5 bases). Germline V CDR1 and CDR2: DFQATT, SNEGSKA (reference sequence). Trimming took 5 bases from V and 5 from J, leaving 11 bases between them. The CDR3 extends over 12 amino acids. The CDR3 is CSAEGSGDTQYF. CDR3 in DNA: TGCAGTGCTGAAGGGAGCGGAGATACGCAGTATTTT.

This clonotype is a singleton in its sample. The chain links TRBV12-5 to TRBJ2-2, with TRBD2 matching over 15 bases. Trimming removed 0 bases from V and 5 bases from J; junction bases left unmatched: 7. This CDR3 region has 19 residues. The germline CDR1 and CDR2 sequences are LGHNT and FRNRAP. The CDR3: CASGLVLGLAGGPTGELFF. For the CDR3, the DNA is TGTGCTAGTGGTTTGGTCCTCGGACTAGCGGGGGGGCCGACCGGGGAGCTGTTTTTT.

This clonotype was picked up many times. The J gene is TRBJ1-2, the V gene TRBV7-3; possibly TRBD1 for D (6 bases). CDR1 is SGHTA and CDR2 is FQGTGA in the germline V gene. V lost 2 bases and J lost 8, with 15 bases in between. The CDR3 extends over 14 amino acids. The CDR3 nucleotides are TGTGCCAGCAGCTTATTAGGAGGCGGGGGCGGCTACACCTTC. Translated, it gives CASSLLGGGGGYTF.

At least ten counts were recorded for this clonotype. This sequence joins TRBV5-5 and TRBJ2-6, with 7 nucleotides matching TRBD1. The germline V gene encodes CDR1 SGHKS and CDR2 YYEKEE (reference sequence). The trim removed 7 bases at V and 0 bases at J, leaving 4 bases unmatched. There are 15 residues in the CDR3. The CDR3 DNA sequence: TGTGCCAGCGGACAGGTCCCCTCTGGGGCCAACGTCCTGACTTTC. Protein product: CASGQVPSGANVLTF.

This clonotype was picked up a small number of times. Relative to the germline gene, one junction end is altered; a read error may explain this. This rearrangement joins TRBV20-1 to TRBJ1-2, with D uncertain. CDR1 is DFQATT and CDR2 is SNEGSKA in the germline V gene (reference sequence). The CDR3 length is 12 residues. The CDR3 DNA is TGCAGTGCATCGGGAGCGGATTATGACTACACCTTC. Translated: CSASGADYDYTF.

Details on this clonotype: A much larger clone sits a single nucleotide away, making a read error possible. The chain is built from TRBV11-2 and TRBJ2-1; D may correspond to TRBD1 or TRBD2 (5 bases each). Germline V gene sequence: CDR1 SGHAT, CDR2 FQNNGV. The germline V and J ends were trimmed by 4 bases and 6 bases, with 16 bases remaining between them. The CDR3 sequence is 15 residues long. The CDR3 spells CASSSRGGPCNEQFF. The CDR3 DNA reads TGTGCCAGCAGCTCCCGGGGCGGGCCCTGCAATGAGCAGTTCTTC.

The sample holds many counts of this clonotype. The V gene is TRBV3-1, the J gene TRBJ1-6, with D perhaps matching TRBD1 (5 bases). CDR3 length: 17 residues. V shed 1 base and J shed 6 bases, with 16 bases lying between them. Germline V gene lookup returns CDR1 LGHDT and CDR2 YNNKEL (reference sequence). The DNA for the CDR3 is TGTGCCAGCAGCCAAGGTTTTCACGCAGGGCTTAATTCACCCCTCCACTTT. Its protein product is CASSQGFHAGLNSPLHF.

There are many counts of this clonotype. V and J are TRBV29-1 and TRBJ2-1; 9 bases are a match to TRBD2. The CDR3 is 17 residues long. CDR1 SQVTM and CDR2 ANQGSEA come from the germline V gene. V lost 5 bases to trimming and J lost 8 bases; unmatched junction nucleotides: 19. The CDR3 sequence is CSVTKQWGAGGPDEQFF. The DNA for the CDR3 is TGCAGCGTTACGAAACAGTGGGGGGCGGGAGGGCCGGATGAGCAGTTCTTC.

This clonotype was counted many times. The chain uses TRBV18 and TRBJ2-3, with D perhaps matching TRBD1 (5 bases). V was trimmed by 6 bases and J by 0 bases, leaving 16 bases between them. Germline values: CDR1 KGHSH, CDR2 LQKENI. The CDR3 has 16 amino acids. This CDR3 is CASSPQGPPSTDTQYF. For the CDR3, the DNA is TGTGCCAGCTCTCCCCAGGGCCCCCCGAGCACAGATACGCAGTATTTT.

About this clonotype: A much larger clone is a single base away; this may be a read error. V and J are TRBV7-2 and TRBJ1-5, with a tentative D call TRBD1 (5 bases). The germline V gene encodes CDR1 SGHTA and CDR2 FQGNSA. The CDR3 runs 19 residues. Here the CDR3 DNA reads TGTGCCAGCAGCTTGTACGGGCACCGCGTTTGGGGACGTTATCAGACCCAGCATTTT. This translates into CASSLYGHRVWGRYQTQHF.

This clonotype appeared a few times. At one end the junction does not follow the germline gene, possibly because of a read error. CDR3 residues: CASGTYERYF. CDR3 sequence (DNA): TGTGCCAGCGGTACCTACGAGCGGTACTTC. The chain links TRBV6-1 to TRBJ2-7, with unresolved D. Germline CDR1 MNHNS, CDR2 SASEGT. This CDR3 contains 10 residues.

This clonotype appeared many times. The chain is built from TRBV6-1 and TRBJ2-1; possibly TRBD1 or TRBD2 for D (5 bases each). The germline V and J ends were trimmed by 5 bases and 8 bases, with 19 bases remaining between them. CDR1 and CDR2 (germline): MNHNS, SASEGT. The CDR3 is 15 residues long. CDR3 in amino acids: CASSLTVRGYDEQFF. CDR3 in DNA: TGTGCCAGCAGTCTTACCGTTCGGGGCTATGATGAGCAGTTCTTC.